This T cell receptor beta chain was documented in a study of OX40 agonist ivuxolimab in advanced cancers. Background on the study: Participants could have had prior anti-PD-1, anti-PD-L1 or anti-CTLA-4 therapy, and about 40% had some.

This CDR3 is 13 amino acids long. Trimming took off 0 bases at V and 6 bases at J, with 9 bases between the two ends. The germline V gene has CDR1 SGDLS and CDR2 YYNGEE. Profiling relied on immunoSEQ multiplex PCR, and the TCRdb table lists in-frame clones only, not all of them. The table lists approximately 82,000 clones, more than 80% of them singletons. The material was CD4+ or CD8+ T cells sorted from blood, obtained in a trial of the OX40 agonist ivuxolimab. The chain carries TRBV9 and TRBJ1-1; no clear D. The receptor was derived from an adult with an advanced solid tumor such as melanoma, head and neck, liver or kidney cancer. The CDR3 DNA reads as TGTGCCAGCAGCGTAGACGAGGGTTCTGAAGCTTTCTTT. Its translation is CASSVDEGSEAFF.